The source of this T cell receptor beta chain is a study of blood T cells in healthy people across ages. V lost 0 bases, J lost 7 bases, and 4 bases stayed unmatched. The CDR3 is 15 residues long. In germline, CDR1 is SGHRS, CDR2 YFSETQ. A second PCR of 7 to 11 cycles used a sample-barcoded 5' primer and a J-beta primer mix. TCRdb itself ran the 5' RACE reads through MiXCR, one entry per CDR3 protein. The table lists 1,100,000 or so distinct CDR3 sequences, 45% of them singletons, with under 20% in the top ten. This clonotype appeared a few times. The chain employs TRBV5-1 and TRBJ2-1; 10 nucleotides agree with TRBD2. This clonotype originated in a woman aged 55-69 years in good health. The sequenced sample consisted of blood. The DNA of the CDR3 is TGCGCCAGCAGCTTGGGAGATAGCGGGAGGAATGAGCAGTTCTTC. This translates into CASSLGDSGRNEQFF.